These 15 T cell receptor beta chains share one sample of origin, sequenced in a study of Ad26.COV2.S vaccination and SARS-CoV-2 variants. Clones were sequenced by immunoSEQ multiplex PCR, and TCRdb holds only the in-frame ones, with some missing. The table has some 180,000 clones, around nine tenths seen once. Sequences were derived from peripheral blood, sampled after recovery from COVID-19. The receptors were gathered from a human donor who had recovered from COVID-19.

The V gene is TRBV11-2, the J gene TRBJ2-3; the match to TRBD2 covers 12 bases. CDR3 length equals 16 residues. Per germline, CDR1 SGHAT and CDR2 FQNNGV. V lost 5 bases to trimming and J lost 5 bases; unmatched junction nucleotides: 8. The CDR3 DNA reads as TGTGCCAGCAGCGGGAGACCGGGACTAGCGGGAGATACGCAGTATTTT. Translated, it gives CASSGRPGLAGDTQYF.

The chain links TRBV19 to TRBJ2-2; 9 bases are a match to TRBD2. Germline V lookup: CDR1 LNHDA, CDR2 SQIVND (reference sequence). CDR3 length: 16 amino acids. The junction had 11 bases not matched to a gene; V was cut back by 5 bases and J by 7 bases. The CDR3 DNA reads TGTGCCAGTAGTTCGATGACTAGCGGACGGGTCGGGGAGCTGTTTTTT. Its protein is CASSSMTSGRVGELFF.

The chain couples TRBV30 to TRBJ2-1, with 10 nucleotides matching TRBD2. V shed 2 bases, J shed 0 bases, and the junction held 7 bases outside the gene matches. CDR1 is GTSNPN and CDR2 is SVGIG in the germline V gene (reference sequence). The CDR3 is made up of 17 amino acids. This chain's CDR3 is CAWSSGLAWSSYNEQFF. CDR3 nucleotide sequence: TGTGCCTGGAGTTCGGGACTAGCGTGGAGCTCCTACAATGAGCAGTTCTTC.

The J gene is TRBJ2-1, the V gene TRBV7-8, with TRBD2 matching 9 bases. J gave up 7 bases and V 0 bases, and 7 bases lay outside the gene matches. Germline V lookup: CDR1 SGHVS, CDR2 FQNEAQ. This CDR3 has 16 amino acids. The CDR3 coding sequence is TGTGCCAGCAGCTTAGCTAGGGCGGGAGGGGCGAATGAGCAGTTCTTC. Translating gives CASSLARAGGANEQFF.

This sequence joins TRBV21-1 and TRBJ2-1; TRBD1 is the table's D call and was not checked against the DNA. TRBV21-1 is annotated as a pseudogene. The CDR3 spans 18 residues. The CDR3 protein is CASSNQGDRELSYNEQFF. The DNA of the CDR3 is TGTGCCAGCAGCAATCAAGGGGACAGGGAACTCTCCTACAATGAGCAGTTCTTC.

CDR3 residues: CASSLADRGGFEQYF. In DNA form, the CDR3 reads TGCGCCAGCAGCTTGGCCGACAGGGGAGGGTTCGAGCAGTACTTC. This chain joins TRBV5-1 and TRBJ2-7; perhaps TRBD1 as D (8 bases). Germline values: CDR1 SGHRS, CDR2 YFSETQ. Trimming pared 0 bases from V and 6 bases from J, leaving 16 bases between. The CDR3 consists of 15 residues.

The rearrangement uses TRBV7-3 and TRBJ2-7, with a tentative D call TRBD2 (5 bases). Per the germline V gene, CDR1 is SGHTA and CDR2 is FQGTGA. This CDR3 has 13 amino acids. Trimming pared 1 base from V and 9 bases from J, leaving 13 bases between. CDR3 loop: CASSLRRAGAQYF. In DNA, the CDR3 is TGTGCCAGCAGCTTAAGGCGGGCAGGCGCGCAGTACTTC.

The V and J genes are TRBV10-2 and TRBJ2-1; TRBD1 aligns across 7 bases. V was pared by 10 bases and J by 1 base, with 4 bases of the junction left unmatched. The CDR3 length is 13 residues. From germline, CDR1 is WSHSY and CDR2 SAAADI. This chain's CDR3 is CATRDSSYNEQFF. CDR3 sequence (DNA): TGCGCCACCCGGGACAGTTCCTACAATGAGCAGTTCTTC.

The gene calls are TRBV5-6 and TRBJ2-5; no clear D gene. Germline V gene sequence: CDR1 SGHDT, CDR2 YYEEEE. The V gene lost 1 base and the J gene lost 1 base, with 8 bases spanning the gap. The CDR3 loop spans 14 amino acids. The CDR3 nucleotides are TGTGCCAGCAGCTTGAGGAACATCCAAGAGACCCAGTACTTC. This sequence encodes CASSLRNIQETQYF.

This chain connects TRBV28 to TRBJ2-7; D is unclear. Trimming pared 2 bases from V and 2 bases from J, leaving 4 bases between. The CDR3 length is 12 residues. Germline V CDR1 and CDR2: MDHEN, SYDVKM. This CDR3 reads CASSLHPYEQYF. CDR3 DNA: TGTGCCAGCAGTTTACATCCCTACGAGCAGTACTTC.

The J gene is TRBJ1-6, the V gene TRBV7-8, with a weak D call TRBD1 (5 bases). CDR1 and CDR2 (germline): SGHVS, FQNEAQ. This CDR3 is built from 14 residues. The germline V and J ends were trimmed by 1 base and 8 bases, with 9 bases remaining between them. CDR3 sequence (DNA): TGTGCCAGCAGCTTAGGAGGGGAATATTCACCCCTCCACTTT. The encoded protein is CASSLGGEYSPLHF.

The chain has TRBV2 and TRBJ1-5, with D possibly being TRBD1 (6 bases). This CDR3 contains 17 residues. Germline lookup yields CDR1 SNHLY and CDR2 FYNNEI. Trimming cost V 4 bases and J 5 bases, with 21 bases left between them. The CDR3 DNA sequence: TGTGCCAGCAGTGTTAACAGGGCGGGGACGATCGATCAGCCCCAGCATTTT. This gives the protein CASSVNRAGTIDQPQHF.

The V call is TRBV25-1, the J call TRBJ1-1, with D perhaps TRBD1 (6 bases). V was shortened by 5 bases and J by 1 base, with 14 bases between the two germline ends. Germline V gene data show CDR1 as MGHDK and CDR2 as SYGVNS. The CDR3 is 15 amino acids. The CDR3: CASSPRQDKNTEAFF. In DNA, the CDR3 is TGTGCCAGCAGTCCCCGACAGGATAAGAACACTGAAGCTTTCTTT.

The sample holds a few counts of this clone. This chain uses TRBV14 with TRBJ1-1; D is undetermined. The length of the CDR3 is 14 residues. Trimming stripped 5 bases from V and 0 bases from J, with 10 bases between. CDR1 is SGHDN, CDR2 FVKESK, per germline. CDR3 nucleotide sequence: TGTGCCAGCAGCTATAATTGGATGAACACTGAAGCTTTCTTT. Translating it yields CASSYNWMNTEAFF.

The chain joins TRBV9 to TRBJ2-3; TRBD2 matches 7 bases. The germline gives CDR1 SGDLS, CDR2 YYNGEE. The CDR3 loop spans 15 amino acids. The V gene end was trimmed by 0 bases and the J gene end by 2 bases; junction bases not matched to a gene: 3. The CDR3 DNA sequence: TGTGCCAGCAGCGTAGGCGGGGGTTCCACAGATACGCAGTATTTT. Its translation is CASSVGGGSTDTQYF.